Below, 14 T cell receptor beta chains from the same sample are listed, as sequenced in a study of T cell repertoires in cytomegalovirus infection. TCRdb ran MiXCR on the reads and lists one entry per CDR3 protein. The profile shows roughly 500,000 distinct CDR3 sequences, more than 15% of them singletons. What was sequenced was CD8+ T cells from PBMCs. The receptors come from a human donor in good health (CMV status not recorded). Some clones in this sample may be carry-over from other donors' samples.

This clonotype was counted many times. CDR3 sequence reads: CASPGTSGLNTGELFF. CDR3 nucleotide sequence: TGTGCCAGCCCCGGGACTAGCGGGCTGAACACCGGGGAGCTGTTTTTT. This chain connects TRBV7-2 to TRBJ2-2, with 12 bases matching TRBD2. Trimming removed 8 bases from V and 1 base from J; junction bases left unmatched: 5. Per the germline V gene, CDR1 is SGHTA and CDR2 is FQGNSA. The CDR3 runs to 16 residues.

This clonotype was seen a few times. CDR3 bases: TGTGCCAGCAGTCCAAAGGGCGACAGCTTCTCCTACGAGCAGTACTTC. Protein sequence: CASSPKGDSFSYEQYF. The J gene is TRBJ2-7, the V gene TRBV7-9, with TRBD1 as a possible D gene (5 bases). Trimming took off 6 bases at V and 0 bases at J, with 18 bases between the two ends. This CDR3 region has 16 residues. Germline CDR1 and CDR2: SEHNR and FQNEAQ (reference sequence).

This clonotype was counted ten times or more. The chain is built from TRBV4-1 and TRBJ2-1; tentatively, D is TRBD1 or TRBD2 (5 bases each). The CDR3 sequence is 15 residues long. The V gene lost 6 bases and the J gene lost 0 bases, with 12 bases spanning the gap. Germline lookup yields CDR1 MGHRA and CDR2 YSYEKL. CDR3 loop: CASSRVGVSYNEQFF. In DNA form, the CDR3 reads TGCGCCAGCAGTCGGGTGGGGGTCTCCTACAATGAGCAGTTCTTC.

The chain couples TRBV9 to TRBJ1-2; perhaps TRBD1 as D (6 bases). Trimming removed 0 bases from V and 2 bases from J, with 14 bases in between. CDR3 length equals 16 residues. Germline V gene data show CDR1 as SGDLS and CDR2 as YYNGEE. CDR3 protein: CASSVAQDRPNYGYTF. Written as DNA, the CDR3 is TGTGCCAGCAGCGTAGCTCAGGACAGACCCAACTATGGCTACACCTTC.

This clonotype has ten or more counts. This chain joins TRBV28 and TRBJ1-1; 7 nucleotides agree with TRBD1. The CDR3 sequence is 15 residues long. Trimming took 2 bases from V and 3 from J; bases not matched to a gene: 6. Germline lookup yields CDR1 MDHEN and CDR2 SYDVKM. The DNA of the CDR3 is TGTGCCAGCAGTTTAGAAGGGGGCGGTGACACTGAAGCTTTCTTT. It translates to CASSLEGGGDTEAFF.

The chain employs TRBV5-5 and TRBJ2-7; D uncertain. The germline V gene encodes CDR1 SGHKS and CDR2 YYEKEE (reference sequence). CDR3 size: 15 residues. V lost 0 bases to trimming and J lost 0 bases, with 10 bases between them. This CDR3 is CASSLARLPSYEQYF. CDR3 DNA: TGTGCCAGCAGCTTGGCAAGGCTCCCCTCCTACGAGCAGTACTTC.

This chain connects TRBV25-1 to TRBJ2-1; no reliable D call. CDR3 length equals 14 residues. The germline V gene has CDR1 MGHDK and CDR2 SYGVNS. With 3 bases removed from V and 6 bases from J, the gap between germline ends came to 12 bases. CDR3 residues: CASSDLSTVNEQFF. The CDR3 bases are TGTGCCAGCAGTGATCTGTCCACGGTCAATGAGCAGTTCTTC.

This clonotype was seen at least ten times. The V gene is TRBV11-3, the J gene TRBJ2-5, with TRBD1 matching 9 bases. This CDR3 comprises 14 residues. CDR1 is SGHNT, CDR2 YENEEA, per germline. With V trimmed by 3 bases and J by 3 bases, 2 bases remained unmatched. The CDR3 DNA sequence: TGTGCCAGCAGCTTCACAGGGGGCGAAGAGACCCAGTACTTC. As protein: CASSFTGGEETQYF.

This chain connects TRBV5-5 to TRBJ1-1, with 9 bases identical to TRBD1. Trimming took 0 bases from V and 0 from J; bases not matched to a gene: 3. The germline V gene encodes CDR1 SGHKS and CDR2 YYEKEE (reference sequence). The CDR3 has 16 amino acids. The CDR3 region is CASSLEGDRVNTEAFF. For the CDR3, the DNA is TGTGCCAGCAGCTTGGAGGGGGACAGGGTGAACACTGAAGCTTTCTTT.

This clonotype was recorded many times. The chain links TRBV4-2 to TRBJ2-2; no clear D. CDR1 is LGHNA and CDR2 is YNFKEQ in the germline V gene. The CDR3 runs to 15 residues. V gave up 4 bases and J gave up 6 bases, with 15 bases separating them. The CDR3 DNA reads TGTGCCAGCAGCCTAGGGCCGACCGGAGCCGGGGAGCTGTTTTTT. Its protein is CASSLGPTGAGELFF.

This clonotype was seen more than once but under ten times. The rearrangement uses TRBV20-1 and TRBJ2-7; perhaps TRBD1 as D (5 bases). V was clipped by 0 bases and J by 3 bases, with 6 bases between them. Germline CDR1 DFQATT, CDR2 SNEGSKA (reference sequence). The CDR3 length is 12 residues. CDR3 sequence: CSARDRDYEQYF. DNA of the CDR3: TGCAGTGCTAGAGACAGGGACTACGAGCAGTACTTC.

The V gene is TRBV28, the J gene TRBJ2-7, with 9 positions matching TRBD2. This CDR3 spans 15 amino acids. Germline loops: CDR1 MDHEN, CDR2 SYDVKM. The junction had 9 bases not matched to a gene; V was cut back by 5 bases and J by 4 bases. For the CDR3, the DNA is TGTGCCAGCAGTCCTTTAGCGGGAGTGGTATACGAGCAGTACTTC. As protein: CASSPLAGVVYEQYF. The full variable domain, in which reference TRBV28 and TRBJ2-7 provide the parts outside the CDR3, is DVKVTQSSRYLVKRTGEKVFLECVQDMDHENMFWYRQDPGLGLRLIYFSYDVKMKEKGDIPEGYSVSREKKERFSLILESASTNQTSMYLCASSPLAGVVYEQYFGPGTRLTVT.

This chain joins TRBV20-1 and TRBJ2-5, with D possibly matching TRBD2 (5 bases). The CDR3 consists of 16 residues. Per germline, CDR1 DFQATT and CDR2 SNEGSKA (reference sequence). Trimming removed 1 base at V and 2 bases at J, with 17 bases between. CDR3 nucleotide sequence: TGCAGTGCTAGAGGTCACAATCGGGGTCGACAAGAGACCCAGTACTTC. As protein: CSARGHNRGRQETQYF.

This clonotype was seen only a few times. This rearrangement joins TRBV19 to TRBJ1-4, with TRBD1 matching 8 bases. The CDR3 runs to 15 residues. Germline-derived CDR1 and CDR2 are LNHDA and SQIVND (reference sequence). The junction had 7 bases not matched to a gene; V was cut back by 4 bases and J by 6 bases. CDR3 bases: TGTGCCAGTAGTACTCTTCAGGGGGCGGATGAAAAACTGTTTTTT. Protein: CASSTLQGADEKLFF. The full variable domain, rest sourced from reference TRBV19 and TRBJ1-4, is DGGITQSPKYLFRKEGQNVTLSCEQNLNHDAMYWYRQDPGQGLRLIYYSQIVNDFQKGDIAEGYSVSREKKESFPLTVTSAQKNPTAFYLCASSTLQGADEKLFFGSGTQLSVL.